The subject of this entry is one T cell receptor (beta chain). This specimen belongs to a study of regulatory T cells in long-lasting Graves disease. TCR beta libraries were built with iRepertoire HTBI primers and Arm-PCR of CDR3 regions. TCRdb ran MiXCR on the multiplex PCR reads and lists one entry per CDR3 protein. Seen here are roughly 400,000 distinct CDR3 sequences, 21% observed once, and the top ten hold roughly an eighth. Time point specified: persistent/refractory GD, antithyroid drugs over 5 years with positive TRAb. RNA from PBMCs was the source of the TCR library. The sequenced sample was peripheral blood mononuclear cells (PBMCs), obtained when the disease was refractory, from a patient treated with antithyroid drugs. This clonotype was obtained from a female donor with Graves disease.

CDR3 in DNA: TGCGCCAGCGGAGGGACTAGCGGGCACAATGAGCAGTTCTTC. Translating it yields CASGGTSGHNEQFF. The rearrangement joins TRBV5-1 to TRBJ2-1; TRBD2 matches at 12 bases. V shed 7 bases, J shed 5 bases, and the junction held 4 bases outside the gene matches. The CDR3 length is 14 residues. The germline V gene encodes CDR1 SGHRS and CDR2 YFSETQ. Using reference TRBV5-1 and TRBJ2-1 for the parts outside the CDR3, the full variable domain is KAGVTQTPRYLIKTRGQQVTLSCSPISGHRSVSWYQQTPGQGLQFLFEYFSETQRNKGNFPGRFSGRQFSNSRSEMNVSTLELGDSALYLCASGGTSGHNEQFFGPGTRLTVL.